These T cell receptor beta chains were read from a single sample in a study of T cells in Graves' hyperthyroidism and ophthalmopathy. TCRdb independently ran MiXCR on the multiplex PCR reads; one entry per CDR3 protein. Here the sample spans 500,000 to 650,000 distinct CDR3 sequences, 17% being singletons. Sequenced input: blood. Every receptor here comes from a woman between 18 and 29 years old with Graves' ophthalmopathy. Each CDR3 is given with its conserved first and last residue. The D gene is left open where the match is weak. Expanded clones are given a class, and other clones once, few, many or no size at all.

D gene,J gene,clone size,V gene,CDR3 protein,CDR3 DNA
NA,TRBJ1-3,many,TRBV30,CAWSASFHREGNTIYF,TGTGCCTGGAGTGCCTCTTTTCACAGGGAGGGAAACACCATATATTTT
TRBD2,TRBJ2-1,NA,TRBV20-1,CSAPPRGDRDFEQFF,TGCAGTGCTCCCCCGCGGGGGGACCGGGATTTTGAGCAGTTCTTC
TRBD1,TRBJ1-2,NA,TRBV5-5,CASSIDRVPNYGYTF,TGTGCCAGCAGCATTGACAGGGTACCTAACTATGGCTACACCTTC
NA,TRBJ1-2,NA,TRBV20-1,CSAEWEAGYTF,TGCAGTGCTGAATGGGAGGCTGGCTACACCTTC
NA,TRBJ1-3,NA,TRBV10-2,CASSSKGSGNTIYF,TGCGCCAGCTCTTCGAAGGGGTCTGGAAACACCATATATTTT
NA,TRBJ1-1,NA,TRBV29-1,CSVEDGMNTEAFF,TGCAGCGTTGAGGACGGAATGAACACTGAAGCTTTCTTT
NA,TRBJ2-1,many,TRBV5-1,CASSWDDSGYNEQFF,TGCGCCAGCAGCTGGGACGATAGCGGTTACAATGAGCAGTTCTTC
TRBD1,TRBJ1-1,many,TRBV11-2,CASSLVGQGADTEAFF,TGTGCCAGCAGCTTAGTCGGACAGGGGGCCGACACTGAAGCTTTCTTT
TRBD1,TRBJ2-3,many,TRBV29-1,CSVTGQGDALHTSTDTQYF,TGCAGCGTCACCGGACAGGGGGACGCTCTGCATACTAGCACAGATACGCAGTATTTT
TRBD1,TRBJ1-6,few,TRBV27,CASSVRDRDNSPLHF,TGTGCCAGCAGTGTCCGGGACAGGGACAATTCACCCCTCCACTTT
NA,TRBJ1-1,few,TRBV29-1,CSVEEYEHAEAFF,TGCAGCGTTGAAGAATACGAACACGCTGAAGCTTTCTTT
NA,TRBJ1-1,many,TRBV5-1,CASSLGVTVNTEAFF,TGCGCCAGCAGCTTGGGAGTGACAGTGAACACTGAAGCTTTCTTT
NA,TRBJ2-5,NA,TRBV4-1,CASGFPTGGQETQYF,TGCGCCAGCGGATTCCCGACGGGCGGACAAGAGACCCAGTACTTC
NA,TRBJ1-1,many,TRBV3-1,CASSQEGAGTEAFF,TGTGCCAGCAGCCAAGAGGGGGCGGGTACTGAAGCTTTCTTT
NA,TRBJ1-1,many,TRBV28,CASSPSGAEGTEAFF,TGTGCCAGCAGCCCGAGCGGGGCGGAAGGCACTGAAGCTTTCTTT
NA,TRBJ1-5,many,TRBV7-6,CASSLGTHQPQHF,TGTGCCAGCAGCTTGGGGACTCATCAGCCCCAGCATTTT
NA,TRBJ1-2,many,TRBV30,CAWGFGQGYGYTF,TGTGCCTGGGGCTTCGGGCAGGGCTATGGCTACACCTTC
TRBD1,TRBJ2-2,many,TRBV11-2,CASSLGVDRGRSGELFF,TGTGCCAGCAGCTTAGGGGTGGACAGGGGGCGATCCGGGGAGCTGTTTTTT
NA,TRBJ2-6,many,TRBV2,CASSVQDTGANVLTF,TGTGCCAGCAGTGTACAGGACACTGGGGCCAACGTCCTGACTTTC
TRBD2,TRBJ2-3,many,TRBV12-3/TRBV12-4,CASSPRIAGSSSTDTQYF,TGTGCCAGCAGTCCCCGGATAGCGGGTTCTTCTAGCACAGATACGCAGTATTTT
TRBD2,TRBJ2-7,many,TRBV28,CASSPPGLAGPYEQYF,TGTGCCAGCAGTCCCCCGGGACTAGCGGGACCCTACGAGCAGTACTTC
NA,TRBJ1-5,few,TRBV20-1,CSGTGINQPQHF,TGCAGTGGAACAGGCATCAATCAGCCCCAGCATTTT
NA,TRBJ1-3,NA,TRBV30,CAWSVLEGRSSGNTIYF,TGTGCCTGGAGTGTTTTGGAGGGAAGAAGCTCTGGAAACACCATATATTTT
NA,TRBJ2-2,NA,TRBV20-1,CSAREAGSNTGELFF,TGCAGTGCTAGAGAGGCCGGATCGAACACCGGGGAGCTGTTTTTT
NA,TRBJ2-3,few,TRBV13,CASSVEGETDTQYF,TGTGCCAGCAGCGTAGAGGGAGAGACAGATACGCAGTATTTT
TRBD1,TRBJ1-5,NA,TRBV27,CASRTDRRSNQPQHF,TGTGCCAGCAGGACGGACAGGAGGAGCAATCAGCCCCAGCATTTT
TRBD2,TRBJ2-7,few,TRBV3-1,CASSQAVQLAGEQYF,TGTGCCAGCAGCCAAGCGGTTCAGCTAGCGGGCGAGCAGTACTTC
TRBD1,TRBJ1-6,few,TRBV7-9,CASSPLYRGNSPLHF,TGTGCCAGCAGCCCCTTGTACAGGGGAAATTCACCCCTCCACTTT
TRBD1,TRBJ2-5,many,TRBV7-6,CASSLDTGGAWETQYF,TGTGCCAGCAGCTTAGATACAGGGGGCGCATGGGAGACCCAGTACTTC
TRBD2,TRBJ2-1,few,TRBV25-1,CASSPSGRSGEQFF,TGTGCCAGCAGTCCCAGCGGGAGATCGGGTGAGCAGTTCTTC
NA,TRBJ1-4,many,TRBV6-1,CASSPRGSGDEKLFF,TGTGCCAGCTCCCCCCGAGGGTCGGGGGATGAAAAACTGTTTTTT
NA,TRBJ2-1,NA,TRBV28,CASSLDGRGRYNEQFF,TGTGCCAGCAGTTTAGACGGCCGGGGACGATACAATGAGCAGTTCTTC
TRBD1,TRBJ1-4,many,TRBV2,CASKGQSNEKLFF,TGTGCCAGTAAGGGACAGTCTAATGAAAAACTGTTTTTT
TRBD1,TRBJ2-3,many,TRBV5-5,CASSARTGGTDTQYF,TGTGCCAGCAGCGCCCGGACAGGGGGAACAGATACGCAGTATTTT
NA,TRBJ1-1,many,TRBV11-2,CASSLPWREGTEAFF,TGTGCCAGCAGCTTACCCTGGCGGGAGGGCACTGAAGCTTTCTTT
NA,TRBJ1-2,many,TRBV28,CASSPWAALRWGGYTF,TGTGCCAGCAGTCCTTGGGCGGCTCTACGATGGGGGGGCTACACCTTC
NA,TRBJ2-7,NA,TRBV29-1,CSVEGWGDEQYF,TGCAGCGTTGAGGGTTGGGGAGACGAGCAGTACTTC
NA,TRBJ1-4,many,TRBV7-8,CASSQGEEKLFF,TGTGCCAGCAGCCAGGGTGAGGAAAAACTGTTTTTT
NA,TRBJ1-1,NA,TRBV7-3,CASSLDSAMNTEAFF,TGTGCCAGCAGCTTAGACAGCGCCATGAACACTGAAGCTTTCTTT
NA,TRBJ2-1,NA,TRBV14,CASSQQGSYNEQFF,TGTGCCAGCAGCCAGCAGGGCTCCTACAATGAGCAGTTCTTC
TRBD1,TRBJ1-2,NA,TRBV19,CASNRPGGQGLYGYTF,TGTGCCAGTAACCGCCCTGGGGGACAGGGGTTGTATGGCTACACCTTC
TRBD1,TRBJ1-1,NA,TRBV6-2/TRBV6-3,CASIMGQGAPMNTEAFF,TGTGCCAGCATCATGGGACAGGGGGCCCCCATGAACACTGAAGCTTTCTTT
NA,TRBJ1-5,NA,TRBV28,CASRDQGHPQHF,TGTGCCAGCAGGGATCAGGGGCATCCCCAGCATTTT
NA,TRBJ2-7,NA,TRBV14,CASSQDRERYEQYF,TGTGCCAGCAGCCAAGACAGGGAACGCTACGAGCAGTACTTC
NA,TRBJ2-1,NA,TRBV10-3,CAISDLRGVTDEQFF,TGTGCCATCAGTGACCTGAGGGGGGTCACCGATGAGCAGTTCTTC
NA,TRBJ2-1,many,TRBV2,CASSADGSSYNEQFF,TGTGCCAGCAGTGCTGACGGAAGCTCCTACAATGAGCAGTTCTTC
TRBD1,TRBJ1-4,NA,TRBV4-1,CASSQGLPGQIDNEKLFF,TGCGCCAGCAGCCAAGGCCTACCGGGACAGATCGATAATGAAAAACTGTTTTTT
NA,TRBJ2-6,few,TRBV12-3/TRBV12-4,CASSFPPGRTGANVLTF,TGTGCCAGCAGTTTTCCCCCAGGGCGGACTGGGGCCAACGTCCTGACTTTC
NA,TRBJ2-4,many,TRBV20-1,CSARDWGDKNIQYF,TGCAGTGCTAGAGACTGGGGGGACAAAAACATTCAGTACTTC
NA,TRBJ2-3,NA,TRBV20-1,CSARDRKEGEGRDTQYF,TGCAGTGCTAGAGATCGGAAGGAGGGAGAAGGAAGAGATACGCAGTATTTT
NA,TRBJ2-1,many,TRBV30,CASDGNEQFF,TGTGCCTCGGACGGAAATGAGCAGTTCTTC
TRBD1,TRBJ2-7,NA,TRBV27,CASSPLPGQGYEQYF,TGTGCCAGCAGTCCCCTTCCGGGACAGGGATACGAGCAGTACTTC
TRBD1,TRBJ2-1,NA,TRBV5-4,CASSLGPTGDFVRFF,TGTGCCAGCAGCCTTGGCCCGACAGGGGACTTCGTACGATTCTTC
TRBD1,TRBJ1-1,many,TRBV25-1,CASSDGGQGDTEAFF,TGTGCCAGCAGTGATGGGGGACAGGGGGACACTGAAGCTTTCTTT